A single sample is the source of the 22 T cell receptor beta chains below, sequenced in a study of blood T cells in healthy people across ages. Alongside a J-beta primer mix, a sample-barcoded 5' primer served in a second PCR lasting about 7 to 11 cycles. TCRdb passed the 5' RACE reads through MiXCR, listing each CDR3 protein once. The repertoire holds 1.5 million to 2 million distinct CDR3 sequences, with around 48% as singletons. Sequencing was performed on blood. These receptors all come from a woman between 40 and 50 years old in good health.

This clonotype was seen a few times. The chain joins TRBV15 to TRBJ1-5, with 7 bases that match TRBD1. The germline V gene encodes CDR1 LNHNV and CDR2 YYDKDF (reference sequence). This CDR3 spans 14 amino acids. Losses at the gene ends were 10 bases for V and 0 bases for J; bases not matched to a gene: 6. CDR3: CAISTGDSNQPQHF. The CDR3 DNA reads TGTGCCATTTCTACAGGGGATAGCAATCAGCCCCAGCATTTT.

This clonotype was seen only a few times. This chain connects TRBV6-5 to TRBJ1-2; the D gene is possibly TRBD1 (5 bases). Trimming took 5 bases from V and 7 from J, leaving 11 bases between them. Germline V gene data show CDR1 as MNHEY and CDR2 as SVGAGI. This CDR3 spans 12 amino acids. Here the CDR3 reads CASSGRGRGYTF. Here the CDR3 DNA reads TGTGCCAGCAGTGGTAGGGGACGTGGCTACACCTTC.

The V and J genes are TRBV7-3 and TRBJ2-3; the D is unclear. The V end was cut by 5 bases, the J end by 4 bases, with 10 bases between. Germline CDR1 SGHTA, CDR2 FQGTGA. CDR3 length: 13 residues. CDR3 bases: TGTGCCAGCAGCCCCCCCAAGGCAGATACGCAGTATTTT. Its translation: CASSPPKADTQYF.

Regarding this clonotype: A much larger clonotype is one base distant, so this may be a read error. This rearrangement joins TRBV11-2 to TRBJ2-5; 7 nucleotides line up with TRBD1. Germline V CDR1 and CDR2: SGHAT, FQNNGV. The CDR3 is 16 amino acids. The J segment lost 5 bases and the V segment lost 4 bases, leaving 13 bases of the junction unmatched. The DNA of the CDR3 is TGTGCCAGCAGCTCCCACCGACAGGGAGTGATTGAGACCCAGTACTTC. Translating it yields CASSSHRQGVIETQYF.

The chain recombines TRBV28 with TRBJ1-5; D remains unclear. The length of the CDR3 is 13 residues. CDR1 and CDR2 (germline): MDHEN, SYDVKM. The germline V and J ends were trimmed by 6 bases and 6 bases, with 12 bases remaining between them. CDR3 sequence (DNA): TGTGCCAGCAGGGGGATGAAGGGTCAGCCCCAGCATTTT. It encodes CASRGMKGQPQHF.

The V call is TRBV5-1, the J call TRBJ2-7; D is perhaps TRBD1 (5 bases). Germline CDR1 is SGHRS and CDR2 is YFSETQ. The CDR3 is made up of 11 amino acids. V lost 4 bases and J 8 bases, leaving 10 bases between the germline ends. The CDR3 DNA reads as TGCGCCAGCAGCCAGGACACGCAGCAGTACTTC. It codes for CASSQDTQQYF.

The rearrangement joins TRBV6-5 to TRBJ1-2; TRBD1 aligns across 10 bases. The ends lost 1 base at V and 6 bases at J; junction bases unmatched: 8. Per the germline V gene, CDR1 is MNHEY and CDR2 is SVGAGI. The CDR3 sequence is 16 residues long. CDR3 loop: CASSYLRTGGIDGYTF. CDR3 DNA sequence: TGTGCCAGCAGTTACTTGCGGACAGGGGGGATTGATGGCTACACCTTC.

This clonotype came up a few times. This chain uses TRBV20-1 with TRBJ2-5; D is perhaps TRBD1 (7 bases). V dropped 0 bases and J dropped 5 bases, with 28 bases sitting between them. The germline gives CDR1 DFQATT, CDR2 SNEGSKA (reference sequence). The CDR3 is 19 amino acids. In DNA form, the CDR3 reads TGCAGTGCTAGAGATCCCACTCCTGTCCAGGGGGGAGGTTCGGAGACCCAGTACTTC. Its translation: CSARDPTPVQGGGSETQYF.

The chain joins TRBV20-1 to TRBJ2-5; D is undetermined. The CDR3 loop spans 12 amino acids. Germline CDR1 is DFQATT and CDR2 is SNEGSKA (reference sequence). The V and J ends lost 1 base and 11 bases respectively, with 14 bases between them. Here the CDR3 reads CSARVKALEQYF. CDR3 DNA sequence: TGCAGTGCTAGAGTTAAAGCTTTGGAGCAGTACTTC.

This clonotype came up once. The chain carries TRBV7-9 and TRBJ1-1, with 9 bases identical to TRBD1. Germline assignment: CDR1 SEHNR and CDR2 FQNEAQ (reference sequence). The CDR3 consists of 19 residues. Trimming removed 2 bases from V and 3 bases from J; junction bases left unmatched: 16. This CDR3 reads CASSLPSYRGREFDTEAFF. The CDR3 region has the DNA TGTGCCAGCAGCTTACCCTCGTACAGGGGGCGCGAATTCGACACTGAAGCTTTCTTT. Filled out from reference TRBV7-9 and TRBJ1-1, the complete variable domain reads DTGVSQNPRHKITKRGQNVTFRCDPISEHNRLYWYRQTLGQGPEFLTYFQNEAQLEKSRLLSDRFSAERPKGSFSTLEIQRTEQGDSAMYLCASSLPSYRGREFDTEAFFGQGTRLTVV.

The genes are TRBV27 and TRBJ2-2; 7 nucleotides agree with TRBD2. Germline CDR1 MNHEY, CDR2 SMNVEV (reference sequence). With V trimmed by 7 bases and J by 0 bases, 8 bases remained unmatched. This CDR3 contains 16 residues. In DNA, the CDR3 is TGTGCCAGCACCATGGGACTACCATCGAACACCGGGGAGCTGTTTTTT. It is translated as CASTMGLPSNTGELFF.

The CDR3 loop is CASSALARTDTQYF. The DNA for the CDR3 is TGTGCCAGCAGTGCCCTAGCGCGGACAGATACGCAGTATTTT. The J gene is TRBJ2-3, the V gene TRBV2, with a weak D call TRBD2 (6 bases). V was cut by 4 bases and J by 3 bases, with 11 bases left in between. The CDR3 extends over 14 amino acids. Germline values: CDR1 SNHLY, CDR2 FYNNEI.

The V gene is TRBV27, the J gene TRBJ1-6; a weak D match, TRBD1 (5 bases). Germline V gene sequence: CDR1 MNHEY, CDR2 SMNVEV (reference sequence). The CDR3 sequence is 15 residues long. Trimming stripped 6 bases from V and 0 bases from J, with 9 bases between. CDR3 DNA: TGTGCCAGCAGAAAGGGGAGCTCCTATAATTCACCCCTCCACTTT. It translates to CASRKGSSYNSPLHF.

With regard to this clonotype: Sequence at one end of the junction differs from germline and may be a read error. The V and J genes are TRBV12-3 or TRBV12-4 and TRBJ2-3, with 10 bases aligning to TRBD2. CDR3 length equals 15 residues. For the CDR3, the DNA is TGTACCAGCGGTCCAGGACTAGCGGGCACAGATACGCAGTATTTT. Its translation: CTSGPGLAGTDTQYF.

The genes are TRBV27 and TRBJ2-5, with 14 bases lining up with TRBD2. Germline CDR1 is MNHEY and CDR2 is SMNVEV (reference sequence). J gave up 3 bases and V 5 bases, and 5 bases lay outside the gene matches. The CDR3 spans 16 residues. The CDR3 is CASSQGLAGGEETQYF. The CDR3 DNA sequence: TGTGCCAGCAGTCAAGGACTAGCGGGGGGCGAAGAGACCCAGTACTTC.

This clonotype was counted once. The chain recombines TRBV7-2 with TRBJ1-2; weak D call: TRBD1 (5 bases). Deletions cut 2 bases from V and 1 base from J, with 20 bases between. Germline-derived CDR1 and CDR2 are SGHTA and FQGNSA. CDR3 length equals 18 residues. CDR3 DNA: TGTGCCAGCAGCTTAAATTTAGGGACCCCCACTTTTAACTATGGCTACACCTTC. This encodes CASSLNLGTPTFNYGYTF.

This clonotype was picked up a small number of times. DNA of the CDR3: TGCGCCAGCATTCACTCTGGGGCCAACGTCCTGACTTTC. It translates to CASIHSGANVLTF. The J gene is TRBJ2-6, the V gene TRBV10-2, with D uncertain. The CDR3 sequence is 13 residues long. Germline CDR1 is WSHSY and CDR2 is SAAADI. V lost 7 bases, J lost 0 bases, and 4 bases lay in between.

V is TRBV7-2 and J is TRBJ2-6, with a tentative D call TRBD1 (6 bases). CDR1 and CDR2 (germline): SGHTA, FQGNSA. Trimming cost V 3 bases and J 2 bases, with 17 bases left between them. CDR3 length equals 18 residues. The CDR3, as DNA: TGTGCCAGCAGCTTTACAGGGACCCCCTTAACTGGGGCCAACGTCCTGACTTTC. Amino acid sequence: CASSFTGTPLTGANVLTF.

This clonotype was seen only a few times. This rearrangement joins TRBV5-5 to TRBJ2-5, with D tentatively TRBD2 (5 bases). Germline V gives CDR1 SGHKS, CDR2 YYEKEE (reference sequence). V lost 4 bases to trimming and J lost 3 bases, with 19 bases between them. The CDR3 sequence is 16 residues long. CDR3 bases: TGTGCCAGCAGCCCTATCCAACGATACGGGGAAGAGACCCAGTACTTC. It codes for CASSPIQRYGEETQYF.

In its sample, this clonotype was seen a few times. The chain links TRBV4-2 to TRBJ2-7; possible D gene TRBD2, 6 bases. CDR1 is LGHNA and CDR2 is YNFKEQ in the germline V gene. The length of the CDR3 is 15 residues. Trimming took 1 base from V and 5 from J, leaving 15 bases between them. The CDR3 spells CASSQGPEGSDEQYF. In DNA form, the CDR3 reads TGTGCCAGCAGCCAAGGTCCGGAGGGATCGGACGAGCAGTACTTC.

This clonotype was counted between two and nine times. This sequence joins TRBV5-1 and TRBJ2-7, with D possibly being TRBD1 (6 bases). Deletions cut 2 bases from V and 2 bases from J, with 11 bases between. Germline V gene lookup returns CDR1 SGHRS and CDR2 YFSETQ. This CDR3 spans 14 amino acids. In DNA, the CDR3 is TGCGCCAGCAGCTTCCAGACAGGAACCTACGAGCAGTACTTC. This translates into CASSFQTGTYEQYF.

The chain combines TRBV5-1 with TRBJ1-5; TRBD1 matches 8 bases. Unmatched junction bases numbered 8, after V lost 3 bases and J lost 3 bases. The CDR3 length is 16 residues. The germline V gene has CDR1 SGHRS and CDR2 YFSETQ. The CDR3 DNA reads TGCGCCAGCAGCTACGGACCGACAGGGGACAATCAGCCCCAGCATTTT. Encoded protein: CASSYGPTGDNQPQHF.